The entry that follows covers one T cell receptor (beta chain) sequence. This sample is part of a study of blood T cell repertoires in COVID-19. About the research overall: Samples representing acute and convalescent COVID-19 were sourced from the United States, Italy and Spain. Sources were T cells, B-cell-depleted T cells, or PBMCs; the material itself was cDNA or gDNA.

Original handling: Quantification of nucleated cells was approximated via reference gene primer amplification. TCRdb's copy holds only in-frame clones and misses some; the assay was immunoSEQ multiplex PCR. V and J calls and clone size are as listed in that table; D and trimming were resolved from the DNA. The sample includes around 330,000 clones, roughly 88% of them seen just once. Germline V gene sequence: CDR1 MNHEY, CDR2 SMNVEV (reference sequence). The ends were cut back, 1 base at V and 3 bases at J, with 13 bases in the middle. The CDR3 extends over 15 amino acids. The specimen was peripheral blood. This chain connects TRBV27 to TRBJ2-7; D is undetermined. This receptor was taken from a woman aged 45-65 years with active or convalescent COVID-19. The CDR3 sequence: CASSLWAGQDYEQYF. In DNA, the CDR3 is TGTGCCAGCAGTTTATGGGCAGGCCAGGACTACGAGCAGTACTTC.